What follows are 15 T cell receptor beta chains derived from one specimen sequenced in a study of blood T cell repertoires in COVID-19. This table comes from immunoSEQ multiplex PCR, and its TCRdb copy is limited to in-frame clones, with some not included. The table lists roughly 110,000 clones, 84% of them singletons. Specimen: peripheral blood. The receptor source for this set is a human donor in a cohort sampled during active COVID-19.

The gene calls are TRBV4-2 and TRBJ1-5, with D uncertain. The length of the CDR3 is 15 residues. Germline CDR1 is LGHNA and CDR2 is YNFKEQ. The V end lost 0 bases, the J end lost 7 bases, and 13 bases lay between the germline ends. CDR3 protein: CASSQDGRWRQPQHF. Here the CDR3 DNA reads TGTGCCAGCAGCCAAGATGGGCGGTGGAGGCAGCCCCAGCATTTT.

This rearrangement joins TRBV7-2 to TRBJ1-2, with a possible D match to TRBD1 (6 bases). The CDR3 contains 15 residues. From germline, CDR1 is SGHTA and CDR2 FQGNSA. Trimming pared 5 bases from V and 4 bases from J, leaving 17 bases between. The CDR3 spells CASSPEGGAGYGYTF. The CDR3 nucleotides read TGTGCCAGCAGCCCAGAGGGGGGGGCAGGCTATGGCTACACCTTC.

This clone was counted a few times. The rearrangement uses TRBV4-3 and TRBJ1-6; D remains unclear. Germline V lookup: CDR1 LGHNA, CDR2 YSLEER. The V end was cut by 5 bases, the J end by 8 bases, with 13 bases between. This CDR3 comprises 14 residues. The CDR3, as DNA: TGCGCCAGCAGCTCGAGACGAACAGATTCACCCCTCCACTTT. Amino acids: CASSSRRTDSPLHF.

This clone was picked up a small number of times. The rearrangement uses TRBV11-1 and TRBJ2-7; weak D call: TRBD2 (5 bases). V lost 5 bases, J lost 2 bases, and 16 bases lay in between. CDR1 is SGHAT, CDR2 FQDESV, per germline (reference sequence). The CDR3 loop spans 15 amino acids. The CDR3 is CASSQGWESPYEQYF. In nucleotides, the CDR3 is TGTGCCAGCAGCCAAGGGTGGGAGAGCCCCTACGAGCAGTACTTC.

About this clone itself: In the same sample, other DNA sequences code for this CDR3. The CDR3 loop is CASREGLYNSPLHF. The CDR3 nucleotides are TGTGCCAGCAGAGAGGGACTGTATAATTCACCCCTCCACTTT. V usage is TRBV14 and J usage is TRBJ1-6; tentatively, D is TRBD1 (5 bases). Trimming pared 6 bases from V and 4 bases from J, leaving 10 bases between. This CDR3 has 14 residues. The germline CDR1 and CDR2 sequences are SGHDN and FVKESK.

This clone was seen a handful of times. The genes are TRBV7-9 and TRBJ1-6; a possible D gene is TRBD1 (5 bases). The germline V and J ends were trimmed by 3 bases and 7 bases, with 13 bases remaining between them. There are 15 residues in the CDR3. Germline V gene data show CDR1 as SEHNR and CDR2 as FQNEAQ (reference sequence). CDR3 in amino acids: CASSLSTALNSPLHF. CDR3 DNA: TGTGCCAGCAGCTTGTCGACAGCACTGAATTCACCCCTCCACTTT.

The gene calls are TRBV24-1 and TRBJ2-3, with D unresolved. The germline gives CDR1 KGHDR, CDR2 SFDVKD. This CDR3 has 15 residues. Trimming removed 3 bases at V and 0 bases at J, with 9 bases between. The DNA of the CDR3 is TGTGCCACCAGTGATACGGTAGCTAGCACAGATACGCAGTATTTT. It yields the protein CATSDTVASTDTQYF.

The gene calls are TRBV6-2 or TRBV6-3 and TRBJ2-5, with 12 nucleotides matching TRBD2. The CDR3 is 19 amino acids. V lost 5 bases to trimming and J lost 4 bases; unmatched junction nucleotides: 17. The germline CDR1 and CDR2 sequences are MNHEY and SVGEGT. The CDR3 reads CASSNGRLAGVRGSETQYF. The CDR3, as DNA: TGTGCCAGCAGTAACGGGCGACTAGCGGGAGTCAGGGGGTCAGAGACCCAGTACTTC.

V usage is TRBV9 and J usage is TRBJ1-4, with 10 positions matching TRBD1. With 3 bases clipped from V and 4 bases from J, the junction kept 6 bases outside the gene matches. This CDR3 comprises 16 residues. Germline-derived CDR1 and CDR2 are SGDLS and YYNGEE. The CDR3 reads CASSATGTGVNEKLFF. CDR3 DNA sequence: TGTGCCAGCAGCGCGACCGGGACAGGGGTTAATGAAAAACTGTTTTTT.

The chain carries TRBV18 and TRBJ1-1; 12 positions match TRBD1. CDR1 and CDR2 (germline): KGHSH, LQKENI. Trimming took 6 bases from V and 4 from J; bases not matched to a gene: 6. The CDR3 is 15 residues long. The CDR3 here is CASSSGTGGVTEAFF. CDR3 DNA sequence: TGTGCCAGCTCCTCCGGGACAGGGGGCGTCACTGAAGCTTTCTTT.

The chain combines TRBV24-1 with TRBJ2-2; TRBD2 agrees at 16 bases. CDR3 length equals 21 residues. CDR1 is KGHDR, CDR2 SFDVKD, per germline. Trimming cost V 3 bases and J 3 bases; bases outside gene matches: 12. This CDR3 is CATSDTSGTSGRASYTGELFF. DNA for the CDR3: TGTGCCACCAGTGATACCTCCGGGACTAGCGGGAGGGCCAGCTACACCGGGGAGCTGTTTTTT.

The chain joins TRBV7-9 to TRBJ1-1; D gene uncertain. Germline V CDR1 and CDR2: SEHNR, FQNEAQ (reference sequence). Trimming took off 2 bases at V and 4 bases at J, with 14 bases between the two ends. The CDR3 loop spans 15 amino acids. Written as DNA, the CDR3 is TGTGCCAGCAGCTTACCCTGGGGAGGAGGCACTGAAGCTTTCTTT. It specifies CASSLPWGGGTEAFF.

This chain connects TRBV27 to TRBJ1-2; possible D gene TRBD1, 6 bases. CDR3 length: 15 residues. V gave up 7 bases and J gave up 4 bases, with 19 bases separating them. Looked up from germline, CDR1 is MNHEY and CDR2 is SMNVEV (reference sequence). CDR3 nucleotide sequence: TGTGCCAGCACCTCCTGGGGACAAAGCAGCTATGGCTACACCTTC. This gives the protein CASTSWGQSSYGYTF.

This sequence joins TRBV25-1 and TRBJ2-7; 9 bases match TRBD2. Trimming removed 1 base from V and 4 bases from J; junction bases left unmatched: 8. This CDR3 spans 16 amino acids. The germline gives CDR1 MGHDK, CDR2 SYGVNS. The CDR3 DNA reads as TGTGCCAGCAGTGAATCGGTGGTAGCGGGAGTGTACGAGCAGTACTTC. This encodes CASSESVVAGVYEQYF.

This sequence joins TRBV15 and TRBJ1-2, with D uncertain. The ends were cut back, 0 bases at V and 5 bases at J, with 4 bases in the middle. Germline lookup yields CDR1 LNHNV and CDR2 YYDKDF (reference sequence). This CDR3 is 12 amino acids long. CDR3 loop: CATSRDRYGYTF. In nucleotides, the CDR3 is TGTGCCACCAGCAGAGATAGATATGGCTACACCTTC. Using reference TRBV15 and TRBJ1-2 for the parts outside the CDR3, the full variable domain is DAMVIQNPRYQVTQFGKPVTLSCSQTLNHNVMYWYQQKSSQAPKLLFHYYDKDFNNEADTPDNFQSRRPNTSFCFLDIRSPGLGDTAMYLCATSRDRYGYTFGSGTRLTVV.